This is a list of T cell receptor beta chains from one sample in a study of shared clonotypes between healthy human individuals. Sequencing was performed with immunoSEQ multiplex PCR; in TCRdb, only in-frame clones are kept and a portion is missing. The repertoire holds roughly 2.2 million clones, 85% to 95% seen once, with under 0.45% in the top ten. The sample was naive CD4+ T cells from PBMCs. These receptors were taken from a man aged 18 to 30 in good health. Some clones in this sample may be carry-over from other donors' samples. The CDR3 runs from the conserved cysteine through the conserved F or W. The D gene is left open where the match is weak. Clone size is given for some rows only: seen once, a few or many times, or a class if the clone is expanded.

V	D	J	size	CDR3	DNA
TRBV5-3	.	TRBJ2-7	once	CARSLGGGYEQYF	TGTGCCAGAAGCTTGGGAGGCGGTTACGAGCAGTACTTC
TRBV19	TRBD2	TRBJ2-1	.	CASRKGLADYNEQFF	TGTGCCAGTAGGAAGGGACTAGCGGACTACAATGAGCAGTTCTTC
TRBV11-3	.	TRBJ2-5	.	CASSQDPEETQYF	TGTGCCAGCAGCCAGGACCCCGAGGAGACCCAGTACTTC
TRBV7-9	TRBD2	TRBJ2-5	.	CAGGLAGEETQYF	TGTGCCGGGGGACTAGCGGGAGAAGAGACCCAGTACTTC
TRBV30	.	TRBJ2-2	.	CAWSVQGYTGELFF	TGTGCCTGGAGTGTACAGGGTTACACCGGGGAGCTGTTTTTT
TRBV7-2	TRBD2	TRBJ2-7	.	CASSLIGLAGANEQYF	TGTGCCAGCAGCCTGATTGGACTAGCGGGAGCCAACGAGCAGTACTTC
TRBV7-9	.	TRBJ2-7	.	CASRSLGVEQYF	TGTGCCAGCAGGAGCCTTGGGGTGGAGCAGTACTTC
TRBV7-3	TRBD2	TRBJ2-5	.	CASSPGTSGPLGETQYF	TGTGCCAGCAGCCCCGGGACTAGCGGCCCTCTGGGAGAGACCCAGTACTTC
TRBV11-2	.	TRBJ2-7	.	CASSFPRTRGSYEQYF	TGTGCCAGCAGCTTCCCGAGGACTCGCGGCTCCTACGAGCAGTACTTC
TRBV20-1	.	TRBJ1-2	.	CSARMGYGYTF	TGCAGTGCTAGAATGGGCTATGGCTACACCTTC
TRBV10-3	.	TRBJ2-7	.	CATGHNDRPEQYF	TGTGCCACAGGCCACAACGACCGTCCAGAGCAGTACTTC
TRBV28	TRBD1	TRBJ2-5	.	CASSSTGTEKKETQYF	TGTGCCAGCAGTTCTACCGGGACAGAGAAGAAAGAGACCCAGTACTTC
TRBV5-8	TRBD1	TRBJ2-6	.	CASSLVDRASSGANVLTF	TGTGCCAGCAGCTTGGTCGACAGGGCGAGCTCTGGGGCCAACGTCCTGACTTTC
TRBV29-1	.	TRBJ2-1	.	CSVDTIRLAGGNEQFF	TGCAGCGTTGATACGATCCGACTAGCAGGGGGGAATGAGCAGTTCTTC
TRBV5-6	.	TRBJ1-5	.	CASSLGGRGQPQHF	TGTGCCAGCAGCTTGGGGGGGCGCGGGCAGCCCCAGCATTTT
TRBV2	.	TRBJ2-3	.	CASSERLGGGTQYF	TGTGCCAGCAGTGAAAGGCTGGGAGGGGGTACGCAGTATTTT
TRBV2	TRBD2	TRBJ2-1	.	CASRAGSGSINEQFF	TGTGCCAGTCGCGCGGGGAGCGGGAGTATCAATGAGCAGTTCTTC
TRBV19	TRBD1	TRBJ1-1	.	CASSTTRQGHGPEAFF	TGTGCCAGTAGTACCACCCGACAGGGGCATGGACCTGAAGCTTTCTTT
TRBV29-1	.	TRBJ1-2	.	CSGGEGPNYGYTF	TGCAGCGGGGGTGAGGGACCTAACTATGGCTACACCTTC
TRBV2	.	TRBJ2-7	.	CASMADFYEQYF	TGTGCCAGCATGGCGGATTTCTACGAGCAGTACTTC
TRBV2	TRBD1	TRBJ1-4	.	CASRGQGNGEKLFF	TGTGCCAGCAGGGGACAGGGGAACGGGGAAAAACTGTTTTTT
TRBV28	TRBD1	TRBJ1-1	.	CASNPPGQPNTEAFF	TGTGCCAGCAACCCGCCGGGACAGCCGAACACTGAAGCTTTCTTT
TRBV10-3	.	TRBJ2-5	.	CAISDSRGPQETQYF	TGTGCCATCAGTGACTCACGAGGGCCCCAAGAGACCCAGTACTTC
TRBV14	.	TRBJ1-1	.	CASSHTQGEAFF	TGTGCCAGCAGCCACACCCAGGGGGAAGCTTTCTTT
TRBV11-2	.	TRBJ2-5	.	CASSHPWGTETQYF	TGTGCCAGCAGCCACCCCTGGGGGACGGAGACCCAGTACTTC
TRBV2	.	TRBJ1-5	.	CASSGGRTDDQPQHF	TGTGCCAGCAGTGGGGGCCGGACGGACGATCAGCCCCAGCATTTT
TRBV9	TRBD1	TRBJ2-1	.	CASSEGDRVIHEQFF	TGTGCCAGCAGCGAGGGGGACAGGGTTATTCATGAGCAGTTCTTC
TRBV7-9	.	TRBJ2-1	once	CASSPLAGLNNEQFF	TGTGCCAGCAGTCCCCTCGCCGGTCTTAACAATGAGCAGTTCTTC
TRBV19	TRBD1	TRBJ1-1	.	CASSKQGDTEAFF	TGTGCCAGTAGTAAACAGGGGGACACTGAAGCTTTCTTT
TRBV5-1	TRBD2	TRBJ2-3	.	CASSLRPSGRATDTQYF	TGCGCCAGCAGCTTGCGGCCTAGCGGGAGGGCGACAGATACGCAGTATTTT
TRBV7-8	TRBD1	TRBJ1-3	few	CASSLAPGQDPGNTIYF	TGTGCCAGCAGCTTAGCGCCGGGACAGGATCCTGGAAACACCATATATTTT
TRBV5-1	.	TRBJ2-7	.	CASSLQPGEQYF	TGCGCCAGCAGCTTGCAGCCGGGCGAGCAGTACTTC
TRBV28	.	TRBJ2-7	once	CASSAPGRAYEQYF	TGTGCCAGCAGTGCCCCGGGACGGGCCTACGAGCAGTACTTC
TRBV28	.	TRBJ2-7	.	CASSSRTGGNLEQYF	TGTGCCAGCAGTTCAAGGACTGGGGGTAATCTGGAGCAGTACTTC
TRBV5-1	.	TRBJ1-1	.	CASSIGTGYEAFF	TGCGCCAGCAGCATAGGGACCGGCTATGAAGCTTTCTTT
TRBV15	TRBD1	TRBJ1-3	.	CATSRGRDRESTAANTIYF	TGTGCCACCAGCAGAGGGCGGGACAGGGAATCAACTGCGGCGAACACCATATATTTT
TRBV2	.	TRBJ2-6	.	CASSATYRAYSGANVLTF	TGTGCCAGCAGTGCAACGTACAGAGCCTACTCTGGGGCCAACGTCCTGACTTTC
TRBV14	TRBD2	TRBJ2-2	.	CASSQFTIGTSGLKELFF	TGTGCCAGCAGCCAATTCACTATCGGGACTAGCGGCCTGAAGGAGCTGTTTTTT
TRBV7-2	.	TRBJ1-1	few	CASSPTRGTEAFF	TGTGCCAGCAGCCCGACCAGGGGAACTGAAGCTTTCTTT
TRBV2	TRBD2	TRBJ2-7	once	CASSETPPGLAGGFYEQYF	TGTGCCAGCAGTGAAACCCCCCCGGGGCTAGCGGGAGGTTTCTACGAGCAGTACTTC
TRBV7-9	.	TRBJ1-1	.	CASSFVTEAFF	TGTGCCAGCAGCTTTGTCACTGAAGCTTTCTTT
TRBV10-1	.	TRBJ2-3	.	CASSERDRGTDTQYF	TGCGCCAGCAGTGAACGGGACCGGGGCACAGATACGCAGTATTTT
TRBV18	.	TRBJ2-3	once	CASSPKDGSLTDTQYF	TGTGCCAGCTCACCAAAGGACGGGTCTCTCACAGATACGCAGTATTTT
TRBV6-6	.	TRBJ2-5	.	CASSYLGGGAQETQYF	TGTGCCAGCAGTTACCTTGGAGGGGGGGCACAAGAGACCCAGTACTTC
TRBV5-4	.	TRBJ1-1	few	CASSTRGGTSPEAFF	TGTGCCAGCAGCACCCGGGGAGGGACTTCTCCTGAAGCTTTCTTT
TRBV28	TRBD1	TRBJ1-5	few	CASSRGRDQPQHF	TGTGCCAGCAGTAGGGGGCGGGATCAGCCCCAGCATTTT
TRBV6-1	.	TRBJ1-6	.	CASSESYQLPRIHF	TGTGCCAGCAGTGAATCTTACCAGCTCCCCCGGATCCACTTT
TRBV5-8	.	TRBJ2-3	.	CASSLADTQYF	TGTGCCAGCAGCCTCGCAGATACGCAGTATTTT